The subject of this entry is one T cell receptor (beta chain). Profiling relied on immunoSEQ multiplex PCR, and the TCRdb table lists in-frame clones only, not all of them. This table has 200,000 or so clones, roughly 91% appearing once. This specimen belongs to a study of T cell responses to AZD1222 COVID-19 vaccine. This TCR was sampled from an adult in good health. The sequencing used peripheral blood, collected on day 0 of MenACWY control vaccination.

The CDR3 DNA follows: TGTGCCAGCAGGCCATACTCCGGGACAGGGCTATACGAGCAGTACTTC. Its protein is CASRPYSGTGLYEQYF. This sequence joins TRBV28 and TRBJ2-7; 9 nucleotides match TRBD1. J lost 4 bases, V lost 6 bases, and 13 bases had no gene match. This CDR3 region has 16 residues. Looked up from germline, CDR1 is MDHEN and CDR2 is SYDVKM.